This T cell receptor beta chain was recovered during a study of T-cell reconstitution after alpha-beta-depleted transplantation in children (dated by TCRdb to between 2015 and 2016). Regarding the complete study: T-cell immune reconstitution after TCRalphabeta/CD19-depleted allogeneic hematopoietic cell transplantation in children was quantitatively tracked in the study by means of TCR repertoire profiling. Results and caveats for the whole study, not just this receptor: The apparently early recovery of alphabetaT-cell counts about two months after transplant reportedly depended on only several hundred rapidly expanded clones that came from non-depleted graft cells. Hyperexpanded clone frequencies declined over subsequent months; after one year, T-cell counts and TCRbeta diversity were mostly attributed to newly produced T cells. In some patients, the high TCRbeta diversity seen at day 60 was put down to recipient T cells and intrathymic progenitors that had survived conditioning.

The germline V gene (reference sequence) provides CDR1 SEHNR and CDR2 FQNEAQ. The CDR3 contains 13 residues, cysteine and phenylalanine counted. Only the CDR3 part of the read is kept: 39 bases, read in frame from the first base. The germline ends are 6 bases apart after V is trimmed by 6 bases and J by 0 bases. Library prep was done by PCR. The reads were generated on an Illumina HiSeq 2500. TCR library preparation used molecular barcoding, with unique molecular identifiers applied to normalize quantification of the TCRbeta repertoire. Through fastp at Q25 and MiXCR, TCRdb rebuilt clones from the public reads, retaining in-frame beta chains. Here each entry gathers all rows of one CDR3 protein and keeps the most common genes and DNA. The sample includes around 270,000 distinct CDR3 sequences, with over 7% observed a single time. 9.1% of the sample goes to the ten largest clones. This clonotype was seen ten or more times. Its binding antigen is unknown. Per-base quality was not reported, and no clone a single base away is much larger than it.

The treatment or condition label here, explained by the study, means: allogeneic hematopoietic cell transplantation with graft depleted of TCRalphabeta T cells and CD19 B cells. Transplant recipients were children who received TCRalphabeta/CD19-depleted allogeneic hematopoietic cell grafts. The clonotype originates from a female patient younger than 10 who had a stem cell transplant for Fanconi anemia, so the T cells may come from the graft donor. The V gene is TRBV7-9 and the J gene is TRBJ2-1; the D gene is unclear. The sequenced sample was peripheral blood, obtained 360 days after TCRalphabeta/CD19-depleted stem cell transplant. The nucleotides are TGTGCCAGCAGTTTCTCCTCCTACAATGAGCAGTTCTTC. This yields the protein CASSFSSYNEQFF.